This T cell receptor beta chain emerged from a study of T cell repertoires in cytomegalovirus infection. The length of the CDR3 is 14 residues. The V gene lost 7 bases and the J gene lost 3 bases, with 12 bases spanning the gap. Germline CDR1 is MNHNS and CDR2 is SASEGT. TCRdb re-analysed the reads in MiXCR, keeping a single row per CDR3 protein. The sample includes 200,000 to 300,000 distinct CDR3 sequences, less than 9.5% of them seen just once. The sequence was collected from a human donor in good health (CMV status not recorded). Some clones in this sample may be carry-over from other donors' samples. Material for sequencing was PBMCs. The rearrangement joins TRBV6-1 to TRBJ2-2; D tentatively fits TRBD1 or TRBD2 (5 bases each). The CDR3 DNA follows: TGTGCCAGCAAATCGCAGGGAGACACCGGGGAGCTGTTTTTT. This sequence encodes CASKSQGDTGELFF.